This T cell receptor (beta chain) was observed in a study of cytomegalovirus exposure and HLA in healthy donors. Study-level findings and limits: Previous analysis showed most TCR beta V segments were productive about 87% or about 30% of the time. Cytomegalovirus-associated status was assigned to 150 or so TCR beta chains. In vitro, a few CMV-associated chains proved specific for CMV antigens.

The PCR made use of 60 Vbeta and 13 Jbeta primers. The repertoire was sequenced with immunoSEQ multiplex PCR; TCRdb's copy has only in-frame clones and lacks some. This repertoire shows about 140,000 clones, 65% to 85% found once; its top ten account for around 2.5%. As regards this clone: Its specificity is unknown.

Material: PBMCs. The source is a male donor in good health and CMV-seronegative.

The CDR3 is CASRDRGSGNTIYF. DNA for the CDR3: TGTGCCAGCAGGGACAGGGGATCTGGAAACACCATATATTTT. The gene calls are TRBV5-4 and TRBJ1-3; 9 positions agree with TRBD1. The CDR3 totals 14 residues. Germline V gives CDR1 SGHNT, CDR2 YYREEE (reference sequence). J gave up 1 base and V 5 bases, and 1 base lay outside the gene matches. Combining the CDR3 with reference TRBV5-4 and TRBJ1-3 gives the whole variable domain ETGVTQSPTHLIKTRGQQVTLRCSSQSGHNTVSWYQQALGQGPQFIFQYYREEENGRGNFPPRFSGLQFPNYSSELNVNALELDDSALYLCASRDRGSGNTIYFGEGSWLTVV.